The 27 T cell receptor beta chains in this list originate from one sample, sequenced in a study of blood T cell repertoires in COVID-19. Only in-frame clones appear in the TCRdb table, and some are missing; sequencing was by immunoSEQ multiplex PCR. The sample contains 15,000 to 20,000 clones, 86% of which appear only once. The sample consisted of peripheral blood. The receptors were sampled from a man between 65 and 85 years old with acute or convalescent COVID-19.

This sequence joins TRBV5-1 and TRBJ2-5; 11 bases are a match to TRBD1. CDR1 is SGHRS and CDR2 is YFSETQ in the germline V gene. The J segment lost 5 bases and the V segment lost 4 bases, leaving 4 bases of the junction unmatched. The CDR3 is made up of 14 amino acids. The CDR3 region has the DNA TGCGCCAGCAGCGCTGGGACAGGGGGGGAGACCCAGTACTTC. Protein product: CASSAGTGGETQYF.

The chain carries TRBV7-3 and TRBJ2-3; D perhaps matches TRBD2 (6 bases). Trimming shortened V by 8 bases and J by 2 bases, and 14 bases separated the two germline ends. The CDR3 runs 14 residues. The V gene's germline CDR1 is SGHTA and CDR2 FQGTGA. The CDR3 sequence is CASAGSGLTDTQYF. The CDR3 DNA sequence: TGTGCCAGCGCGGGGTCGGGGCTCACAGATACGCAGTATTTT.

The rearrangement uses TRBV5-1 and TRBJ2-2; 11 bases fit TRBD2. The germline gives CDR1 SGHRS, CDR2 YFSETQ. CDR3 length: 16 residues. The ends lost 4 bases at V and 5 bases at J; junction bases unmatched: 7. CDR3 bases: TGCGCCAGCAGCGTCACTAGCGGGAGCGATACCGGGGAGCTGTTTTTT. It codes for CASSVTSGSDTGELFF.

The V gene is TRBV6-5, the J gene TRBJ2-2; 13 bases agree with TRBD2. There are 16 residues in the CDR3. With V trimmed by 4 bases and J by 4 bases, 3 bases remained unmatched. CDR1 is MNHEY, CDR2 SVGAGI, per germline. CDR3 sequence (DNA): TGTGCCAGCAGTTCGGGACTAGCGGGACTCACCGGGGAGCTGTTTTTT. Translated: CASSSGLAGLTGELFF.

V gene TRBV7-2 combines with J gene TRBJ2-1; D call uncertain. V was trimmed by 1 base and J by 0 bases, leaving 7 bases between them. The germline gives CDR1 SGHTA, CDR2 FQGNSA. This CDR3 is 15 amino acids long. The chain's CDR3 is CASSLGSSSYNEQFF. DNA for the CDR3: TGTGCCAGCAGCTTAGGTTCGAGCTCCTACAATGAGCAGTTCTTC.

This chain uses TRBV29-1 with TRBJ1-1; 8 bases match TRBD1. The germline gives CDR1 SQVTM, CDR2 ANQGSEA. The J segment lost 4 bases and the V segment lost 7 bases, leaving 8 bases of the junction unmatched. CDR3 length equals 13 residues. The CDR3 DNA is TGCAGCGCAGGGGGCCCGGAGGGCACTGAAGCTTTCTTT. Translated: CSAGGPEGTEAFF.

By sample share, this clone is medium-sized. The V call is TRBV9, the J call TRBJ2-1; weak D call: TRBD2 (6 bases). V dropped 2 bases and J dropped 6 bases, with 12 bases sitting between them. CDR1 SGDLS and CDR2 YYNGEE come from the germline V gene. This CDR3 region has 14 residues. The CDR3 DNA follows: TGTGCCAGCAGCGTCCTAGCGATGAGCAATGAGCAGTTCTTC. It translates to CASSVLAMSNEQFF.

This clone is medium-sized (0.01 to 0.1%) by share. The chain carries TRBV5-3 and TRBJ1-1, with D maybe TRBD1 (5 bases). TRBV5-3 is known as an ORF, though its function is uncertain. There are 15 residues in the CDR3. V lost 5 bases, J lost 1 base, and 15 bases lay in between. The CDR3 is CARSRFGQGNTEAFF. CDR3 bases: TGTGCCAGAAGTCGGTTTGGGCAGGGGAACACTGAAGCTTTCTTT.

V and J are TRBV7-3 and TRBJ2-3, with a weak D call TRBD1 (6 bases). Germline V gene lookup returns CDR1 SGHTA and CDR2 FQGTGA. V was cut by 5 bases and J by 9 bases, with 24 bases left in between. The CDR3 totals 16 residues. CDR3 coding DNA: TGTGCCAGCAGCACCGAGGGGGACGGAGGTTCTGTCACGCAGTATTTT. Translating it yields CASSTEGDGGSVTQYF.

The rearrangement links TRBV25-1 to TRBJ1-2; the D gene is possibly TRBD1 (6 bases). The germline V gene has CDR1 MGHDK and CDR2 SYGVNS. The CDR3 has 13 residues. The V and J ends lost 2 bases and 6 bases respectively, with 10 bases between them. The CDR3 region is CASSEPDRHGYTF. CDR3 nucleotides: TGTGCCAGCAGTGAACCCGACAGGCATGGCTACACCTTC.

The chain links TRBV28 to TRBJ2-3; TRBD1 matches at 11 bases. Trimming at V came to 2 bases and at J to 9 bases, leaving 7 bases not matched to a gene. Germline assignment: CDR1 MDHEN and CDR2 SYDVKM. This CDR3 region has 15 residues. This CDR3 is CASSLPGTGGITQYF. CDR3 DNA: TGTGCCAGCAGTTTACCCGGGACAGGGGGTATAACGCAGTATTTT. The entire variable domain, with the rest obtained from reference TRBV28 and TRBJ2-3, is as follows: DVKVTQSSRYLVKRTGEKVFLECVQDMDHENMFWYRQDPGLGLRLIYFSYDVKMKEKGDIPEGYSVSREKKERFSLILESASTNQTSMYLCASSLPGTGGITQYFGPGTRLTVL.

CDR3 region: CASSPRTGVQSEQYF. CDR3 nucleotide sequence: TGTGCCAGCAGCCCACGGACAGGGGTGCAATCCGAGCAGTACTTC. This chain uses TRBV7-2 with TRBJ2-7; TRBD1 aligns across 9 bases. The junction had 11 bases not matched to a gene; V was cut back by 5 bases and J by 6 bases. Per germline, CDR1 SGHTA and CDR2 FQGNSA. The CDR3 runs to 15 residues.

The chain's CDR3 is CAIQDSNQPQHF. The CDR3 DNA sequence: TGTGCCATCCAGGATAGCAATCAGCCCCAGCATTTT. The chain is built from TRBV10-3 and TRBJ1-5, with D unresolved. This CDR3 comprises 12 residues. The V end lost 8 bases, the J end lost 0 bases, and 5 bases lay between the germline ends. Germline CDR1 reads ENHRY; CDR2 reads SYGVKD.

In DNA, the CDR3 is TGCGCCAGCAGCTTCCTAACTAGCGACCAAGAGACCCAGTACTTC. Protein: CASSFLTSDQETQYF. The rearrangement joins TRBV5-1 to TRBJ2-5; TRBD2 aligns across 7 bases. V gave up 2 bases and J gave up 0 bases; unmatched junction bases: 4. Germline V gene sequence: CDR1 SGHRS, CDR2 YFSETQ. CDR3 length: 15 residues.

CDR3 residues: CASSPPAASSYNEQFF. For the CDR3, the DNA is TGTGCCAGCTCACCACCGGCAGCGAGCTCCTACAATGAGCAGTTCTTC. The chain employs TRBV18 and TRBJ2-1, with D unresolved. CDR1 and CDR2 from the germline V gene are KGHSH and LQKENI. The CDR3 length is 16 residues. V gave up 0 bases and J gave up 0 bases, with 9 bases separating them.

The V call is TRBV5-8, the J call TRBJ2-1; 8 nucleotides line up with TRBD1. The CDR3 totals 16 residues. With 4 bases clipped from V and 5 bases from J, the junction kept 11 bases outside the gene matches. Germline CDR1 and CDR2: SGHTS and YDEGEE. This CDR3 reads CASSGTGPHLNNEQFF. CDR3 nucleotide sequence: TGTGCCAGCAGCGGGACAGGCCCGCACCTTAACAATGAGCAGTTCTTC.

This chain links TRBV7-2 with TRBJ2-1; no reliable D call. CDR1 is SGHTA, CDR2 FQGNSA, per germline. This CDR3 is built from 13 residues. The V and J ends lost 5 bases and 0 bases respectively, with 5 bases between them. In DNA form, the CDR3 reads TGTGCCAGCAGCAATCGCTCCTACAATGAGCAGTTCTTC. This sequence encodes CASSNRSYNEQFF.

This clone was seen only a few times. Other DNA sequences in this sample translate to the same CDR3. The genes are TRBV9 and TRBJ2-3, with 7 bases identical to TRBD2. Germline CDR1 and CDR2: SGDLS and YYNGEE. The CDR3 is made up of 14 amino acids. With V trimmed by 2 bases and J by 1 base, 1 base remained unmatched. The CDR3 DNA reads as TGTGCCAGCAGCGTGGGGAGGGGCACAGATACGCAGTATTTT. Protein product: CASSVGRGTDTQYF. Variable domain in full (rest from reference TRBV9 and TRBJ2-3): DSGVTQTPKHLITATGQRVTLRCSPRSGDLSVYWYQQSLDQGLQFLIQYYNGEERAKGNILERFSAQQFPDLHSELNLSSLELGDSALYFCASSVGRGTDTQYFGPGTRLTVL.

By sample fraction, this clone is large (0.1 to 1%). The chain joins TRBV15 to TRBJ1-1; 9 positions match TRBD1. The germline gives CDR1 LNHNV, CDR2 YYDKDF (reference sequence). V lost 9 bases, J lost 4 bases, and 6 bases stayed unmatched. CDR3 size: 13 residues. This chain's CDR3 is CATGQGLGTEAFF. CDR3 nucleotides: TGTGCCACTGGACAGGGGCTCGGCACTGAAGCTTTCTTT.

The chain combines TRBV18 with TRBJ2-3, with 8 bases identical to TRBD2. Germline V CDR1 and CDR2: KGHSH, LQKENI. With 3 bases clipped from V and 0 bases from J, the junction kept 8 bases outside the gene matches. The CDR3 extends over 17 amino acids. In DNA, the CDR3 is TGTGCCAGCTCACCCCTGCAGACTAGCGCTAGCACAGATACGCAGTATTTT. Its protein product is CASSPLQTSASTDTQYF.

This clone has a single count. The rearrangement uses TRBV7-2 and TRBJ2-7, with TRBD2 identical over 11 bases. The length of the CDR3 is 17 residues. Germline assignment: CDR1 SGHTA and CDR2 FQGNSA. Trimming took 3 bases from V and 5 from J; bases not matched to a gene: 12. The CDR3 DNA reads as TGTGCCAGCAGCTTGGCTAGCGGGGGGATATATAGTGACGAGCAGTACTTC. It encodes CASSLASGGIYSDEQYF.

The chain has TRBV11-2 and TRBJ2-3; 7 bases are shared with TRBD2. V dropped 1 base and J dropped 2; count of bases not matched to a gene: 3. This CDR3 spans 15 amino acids. In germline, CDR1 is SGHAT, CDR2 FQNNGV. The CDR3 sequence is CASSLASGYTDTQYF. DNA of the CDR3: TGTGCCAGCAGCTTAGCTAGCGGCTACACAGATACGCAGTATTTT.

The chain joins TRBV27 to TRBJ1-2; D call uncertain. CDR3 length: 15 amino acids. Trimming cost V 2 bases and J 4 bases, with 14 bases left between them. The germline CDR1 and CDR2 sequences are MNHEY and SMNVEV (reference sequence). The CDR3, as DNA: TGTGCCAGCAGTTTACGGGGAAAAGAGGTCTATGGCTACACCTTC. Translating it yields CASSLRGKEVYGYTF.

The count of this clone is one. The chain is built from TRBV2 and TRBJ2-1, with D tentatively TRBD1 (6 bases). V was cut by 8 bases and J by 7 bases, with 15 bases left in between. CDR1 is SNHLY and CDR2 is FYNNEI in the germline V gene. The CDR3 has 13 amino acids. The CDR3 here is CASSRDNRNEQFF. CDR3 sequence (DNA): TGTGCCAGCTCCCGGGACAACCGGAATGAGCAGTTCTTC.

A single count supports this clone. The chain uses TRBV2 and TRBJ2-5, with 10 bases matching TRBD1. Germline CDR1 is SNHLY and CDR2 is FYNNEI. The CDR3 runs 14 residues. The V segment lost 6 bases and the J segment 5 bases; nucleotides outside the gene matches: 6. CDR3 protein: CASSKTGGWETQYF. CDR3 in DNA: TGTGCCAGCAGCAAGACAGGGGGCTGGGAGACCCAGTACTTC.

This rearrangement joins TRBV11-1 to TRBJ2-7, with 10 positions matching TRBD2. With V trimmed by 4 bases and J by 2 bases, 2 bases remained unmatched. Germline V gives CDR1 SGHAT, CDR2 FQDESV (reference sequence). CDR3 length: 14 residues. The DNA of the CDR3 is TGTGCCAGCAGCTCAGGACTAGCGGCCTACGAGCAGTACTTC. This sequence encodes CASSSGLAAYEQYF.

The DNA for the CDR3 is TGCGCCAGCAGCTTACAGGGTACCGATCAGCCCCAGCATTTT. Amino acids: CASSLQGTDQPQHF. The chain combines TRBV5-1 with TRBJ1-5; the D gene is possibly TRBD1 (6 bases). CDR1 SGHRS and CDR2 YFSETQ come from the germline V gene. The CDR3 contains 14 residues. Trimming left V 2 bases short and J 5 bases short, with 11 bases between.